These 18 T cell receptor beta chains share one sample of origin, sequenced in a study of response to subunit inactivated influenza vaccine. TCRdb passed the RT-PCR reads through MiXCR, listing each CDR3 protein once. The sample holds roughly 700,000 distinct CDR3 sequences, approximately 15% seen once. The source material was PBMCs from blood, sampled about 14 days before vaccination. These receptors all come from a man aged 50-60 years who received an inactivated influenza vaccine.

The J gene is TRBJ2-7, the V gene TRBV13, with D perhaps TRBD2 (6 bases). Germline V gives CDR1 PRHDT, CDR2 FYEKMQ (reference sequence). V was cut by 5 bases and J by 11 bases, with 22 bases left in between. The CDR3 totals 14 residues. The CDR3 nucleotides read TGTGCCAGCAGCCCAGAGTGGAGGGCCCGTGAGAAGTACTTC. As protein: CASSPEWRAREKYF.

This sequence joins TRBV6-5 and TRBJ2-5; TRBD1 or TRBD2 may be the D gene (5 bases each). The CDR3 has 13 residues. Trimming pared 1 base from V and 5 bases from J, leaving 8 bases between. The germline gives CDR1 MNHEY, CDR2 SVGAGI. CDR3 in DNA: TGTGCCAGCAGTTACTACGGGGCCGAGACCCAGTACTTC. It encodes CASSYYGAETQYF.

This clonotype was observed a handful of times. The genes are TRBV7-9 and TRBJ2-1; TRBD1 agrees at 10 bases. With V trimmed by 8 bases and J by 5 bases, 6 bases remained unmatched. Looked up from germline, CDR1 is SEHNR and CDR2 is FQNEAQ (reference sequence). There are 14 residues in the CDR3. CDR3 DNA: TGTGCCAGCCCTACGGGACAGGGGAACAATGAGCAGTTCTTC. It is translated as CASPTGQGNNEQFF.

The chain joins TRBV29-1 to TRBJ2-7, with 15 nucleotides matching TRBD2. The end of the DNA aligns better with TRBJ2-1, so the J call may be wrong. Germline V gives CDR1 SQVTM, CDR2 ANQGSEA. This CDR3 spans 16 amino acids. DNA of the CDR3: TGCAGCGTTAAGGGGGGGACTAGCGGGGGGACGTACGAGCAGTTCTTC. As protein: CSVKGGTSGGTYEQFF.

The chain employs TRBV7-2 and TRBJ2-1; 8 nucleotides match TRBD2. The ends lost 1 base at V and 4 bases at J; junction bases unmatched: 6. The CDR3 extends over 16 amino acids. Germline CDR1 SGHTA, CDR2 FQGNSA. CDR3 loop: CASSLVAGGAYNEQFF. The CDR3 DNA reads TGTGCCAGCAGCTTAGTGGCGGGAGGAGCTTACAATGAGCAGTTCTTC.

This clonotype occurred a few times. The chain joins TRBV5-1 to TRBJ2-5, with TRBD2 identical over 7 bases. Germline lookup yields CDR1 SGHRS and CDR2 YFSETQ. The CDR3 sequence is 15 residues long. V trimming: 0 bases; J trimming: 1 base; junction bases outside the gene matches: 3. Here the CDR3 DNA reads TGCGCCAGCAGCTTGGCCGCTAGCGGCCAAGAGACCCAGTACTTC. Its translation: CASSLAASGQETQYF.

The chain carries TRBV20-1 and TRBJ1-6; the D is unclear. This CDR3 has 15 amino acids. V lost 2 bases and J lost 0, with 8 bases in between. Germline lookup yields CDR1 DFQATT and CDR2 SNEGSKA (reference sequence). CDR3: CSARQTSSYNSPLHF. The CDR3 DNA reads as TGCAGTGCTAGACAGACAAGCTCCTATAATTCACCCCTCCACTTT.

There are a few counts of this clonotype. The rearrangement links TRBV6-5 to TRBJ1-1; D may be TRBD1 (6 bases). The CDR3 spans 11 residues. V gave up 8 bases and J gave up 8 bases, with 12 bases separating them. The germline gives CDR1 MNHEY, CDR2 SVGAGI. The CDR3: CASELGGEAFF. The CDR3 bases are TGTGCCAGCGAGTTAGGGGGGGAAGCTTTCTTT.

This clonotype was recorded once. The rearrangement joins TRBV2 to TRBJ2-7; D is perhaps TRBD1 (5 bases). The germline CDR1 and CDR2 sequences are SNHLY and FYNNEI. This CDR3 region has 12 residues. Trimming took off 10 bases at V and 2 bases at J, with 12 bases between the two ends. The CDR3 nucleotides read TGTGCCACCGCTGGGGCTACCTACGAGCAGTACTTC. Translating gives CATAGATYEQYF.

This clonotype was detected only a few times. This chain uses TRBV18 with TRBJ2-3; a possible D gene is TRBD2 (6 bases). Germline CDR1 and CDR2: KGHSH and LQKENI. The V end lost 3 bases, the J end lost 4 bases, and 17 bases lay between the germline ends. This CDR3 is built from 16 residues. The CDR3 protein is CASSPGRESGSDTQYF. DNA for the CDR3: TGTGCCAGCTCACCGGGACGGGAGTCGGGCTCAGATACGCAGTATTTT.

This clonotype was picked up a small number of times. The chain links TRBV20-1 to TRBJ2-7; TRBD1 aligns across 8 bases. The CDR3 is made up of 13 amino acids. Germline CDR1 reads DFQATT; CDR2 reads SNEGSKA (reference sequence). Losses at the gene ends were 6 bases for V and 1 base for J; bases not matched to a gene: 5. The CDR3 sequence: CSARQGLSYEQYF. In DNA, the CDR3 is TGCAGTGCAAGACAGGGGCTGTCCTACGAGCAGTACTTC.

In this sample, this clonotype turned up a few times. The V and J genes are TRBV6-2 or TRBV6-3 and TRBJ1-2; D not resolved. Germline V gene data show CDR1 as MNHEY and CDR2 as SVGEGT. V lost 4 bases, J lost 4 bases, and 16 bases lay in between. The CDR3 loop spans 15 amino acids. As DNA, the CDR3 is TGTGCCAGCAGTTGGGCCCGCCTGGGTCCCTATGGCTACACCTTC. This gives the protein CASSWARLGPYGYTF.

The V gene is TRBV7-9, the J gene TRBJ2-3, with D maybe TRBD1 (6 bases). Trimming took off 6 bases at V and 0 bases at J, with 19 bases between the two ends. This CDR3 comprises 17 residues. Germline values: CDR1 SEHNR, CDR2 FQNEAQ (reference sequence). For the CDR3, the DNA is TGTGCCAGCAGTTACGTTTGGGGGCGCCCTAGCACAGATACGCAGTATTTT. Translated, it gives CASSYVWGRPSTDTQYF. Based on the CDR3 plus reference TRBV7-9 and TRBJ2-3, the full variable domain is DTGVSQNPRHKITKRGQNVTFRCDPISEHNRLYWYRQTLGQGPEFLTYFQNEAQLEKSRLLSDRFSAERPKGSFSTLEIQRTEQGDSAMYLCASSYVWGRPSTDTQYFGPGTRLTVL.

This clonotype was seen a handful of times. The V and J genes are TRBV6-5 and TRBJ1-1; no reliable D call. Germline values: CDR1 MNHEY, CDR2 SVGAGI. The V end was cut by 4 bases, the J end by 4 bases, with 13 bases between. The CDR3 runs 14 residues. Here the CDR3 DNA reads TGTGCCAGCAGTTTGTTCCCCCCGGGCACTGAAGCTTTCTTT. Translation gives CASSLFPPGTEAFF.

This clonotype came up a few times. The chain couples TRBV29-1 to TRBJ2-7; maybe TRBD2 (5 bases). The CDR3 loop spans 12 amino acids. V was cut by 7 bases and J by 2 bases, with 12 bases left in between. Germline CDR1 reads SQVTM; CDR2 reads ANQGSEA. CDR3 protein: CSATAETYEQYF. DNA of the CDR3: TGCAGCGCCACAGCGGAAACCTACGAGCAGTACTTC.

This clonotype was picked up a small number of times. The DNA for the CDR3 is TGTGCCACCAGCAGAGAAGCAGGCCACAATGAGCAGTTCTTC. This sequence encodes CATSREAGHNEQFF. V and J are TRBV15 and TRBJ2-1; D not certain. This CDR3 has 14 amino acids. Germline values: CDR1 LNHNV, CDR2 YYDKDF (reference sequence). V shed 0 bases and J shed 5 bases, with 8 bases lying between them.

This clonotype has more than one count but fewer than ten. The chain is built from TRBV7-2 and TRBJ2-4, with D perhaps TRBD2 (6 bases). The germline V gene encodes CDR1 SGHTA and CDR2 FQGNSA. The CDR3 loop spans 16 amino acids. The V end lost 8 bases, the J end lost 0 bases, and 17 bases lay between the germline ends. The CDR3 protein is CASVARDALAKNIQYF. The CDR3 DNA reads TGTGCCAGCGTAGCGCGGGACGCCCTAGCCAAAAACATTCAGTACTTC.

CDR3 protein: CASSSRTSGSGKTQYF. CDR3 sequence (DNA): TGTGCCAGCAGCTCTCGGACTAGCGGGAGTGGAAAGACCCAGTACTTC. V is TRBV7-2 and J is TRBJ2-5, with 13 bases fitting TRBD2. CDR3 length equals 16 residues. The germline gives CDR1 SGHTA, CDR2 FQGNSA. The ends lost 4 bases at V and 6 bases at J; junction bases unmatched: 8.